Listed below are T cell receptor beta chains from one sample, sequenced in a study of blood T cells in healthy people across ages. From the 5' RACE reads, TCRdb called clonotypes with MiXCR, one entry per CDR3 protein. The data contain about 780,000 distinct CDR3 sequences, about 46% of them singletons. The specimen sequenced was blood. Receptors originate from an elderly man in good health. Each CDR3 is given with its conserved first and last residue. D genes are given only for firm matches. Clone size is stated in some rows and not others, as once, few, many or a class when expanded.

d_call j_call v_call clone_size cdr3_nt cdr3_aa
. TRBJ2-1 TRBV20-1 . TGCAGTGCCCCGAGCGAGAACCCCAATGAGCAGTTCTTC CSAPSENPNEQFF
TRBD1 TRBJ2-1 TRBV7-2 few TGTGCCAGCAGCTTAGGGACAGGGGGCGGACTATCCTACAATGAGCAGTTCTTC CASSLGTGGGLSYNEQFF
TRBD2 TRBJ2-1 TRBV20-1 . TGCAGTGCTAGTTCGGACGCGGGAGGGCTGAATGAGCAGTTCTTC CSASSDAGGLNEQFF
TRBD2 TRBJ2-5 TRBV7-2 . TGTGCCAGCAGCCCCTGGACTAGCGGCAACAATGAGCAGTACTTC CASSPWTSGNNEQYF
. TRBJ2-3 TRBV20-1 . TGCAGTGCTAGTTTGGGGACAAATGCAGATACGCAGTATTTT CSASLGTNADTQYF
. TRBJ2-3 TRBV28 once TGTGCCAGCAGTTTTCTCGCCGGGGTTCCAGGCACAGATACGCAGTATTTT CASSFLAGVPGTDTQYF
. TRBJ2-6 TRBV7-2 few TGTGCCAGCAGCCAAACCGGAGGGCCTACCAACGTCCTGACTTTC CASSQTGGPTNVLTF
. TRBJ1-4 TRBV7-2 once TGTGCCAGCAGGATAAATGCTGCAACTAATGAAAAACTGTTTTTT CASRINAATNEKLFF
. TRBJ2-7 TRBV7-2 once TGTGCCAGCAGCTTAGATCTTGGAGGATTCAACGAGCAGTACTTC CASSLDLGGFNEQYF
. TRBJ2-7 TRBV9 . TGTGCCAGCAGCGGAGGAACGGGGGGCCATGGCTACGAGCAGTACTTC CASSGGTGGHGYEQYF
. TRBJ2-1 TRBV7-2 . TGTGCCAGCAGTGACCCCAGGGGTACAGGAAACCTAGCGCATCCCGAGCAGTTCTTC CASSDPRGTGNLAHPEQFF
TRBD2 TRBJ2-7 TRBV12-3/TRBV12-4 . TGTGCCAGCAGTTTAGGGGGCAGCGGGGGAGAGCAGTACTTC CASSLGGSGGEQYF
TRBD2 TRBJ2-5 TRBV11-2 many TGTGCCAGCAGCTTAGTAGGCGGGAGGGACCAAGAGACCCAGTACTTC CASSLVGGRDQETQYF
TRBD1 TRBJ2-5 TRBV20-1 . TGCAGTGCTAGTCTTGGGACAGGGGGAGAGACCCAGTACTTC CSASLGTGGETQYF
. TRBJ1-2 TRBV3-1 few TGTGCCAGCAGCCCTCGTAGGATGGAGACGGACTATGGCTACACCTTC CASSPRRMETDYGYTF
. TRBJ2-3 TRBV20-1 few TGCAGTGCTAGTGCCCGGACCGTGAATACGCAGTATTTT CSASARTVNTQYF
TRBD2 TRBJ2-1 TRBV11-3 . TGTGCCAGCAGCTCAAGGACTAGCGGGAGGGTGTACAATGAGCAGTTCTTC CASSSRTSGRVYNEQFF
. TRBJ2-7 TRBV20-1 . TGCAGTGCTAGAAAGGGGAACTCCTACGAGCAGTACTTC CSARKGNSYEQYF
TRBD1 TRBJ2-5 TRBV20-1 . TGCAGTGTCATAAGGACAGGGGTCGAGACCCCGTACTTC CSVIRTGVETPYF
TRBD1 TRBJ2-5 TRBV27 . TGTGCCAGCAGTCTATACCCCGGGACAGTCGAGACCCAGTACTTC CASSLYPGTVETQYF
TRBD2 TRBJ2-2 TRBV7-3 . TGTGCCAGCAGCCCACTGCTCGGGAGGGTGAACACCGGGGAGCTGTTTTTT CASSPLLGRVNTGELFF
TRBD2 TRBJ2-1 TRBV4-1 . TGCGCCAGCAGCCAAGGCCCTACCGGGAGGCCTTACAATGAGCAGTTCTTC CASSQGPTGRPYNEQFF
. TRBJ2-3 TRBV5-1 . TGCGCCAGCAGCTGGAGACCTGGGGCTCCCGGGGTCGATCCGCGGTATTTT CASSWRPGAPGVDPRYF
. TRBJ1-5 TRBV5-1 . TGCGCCAGCAGCACGGGTTGGGCGAATCAGCCCCAGCATTTT CASSTGWANQPQHF
. TRBJ2-7 TRBV6-2/TRBV6-3 . TGTGCCAGCAGTTACTCGGGGTGGAACGAGCAGTACTTC CASSYSGWNEQYF
TRBD2 TRBJ2-7 TRBV11-1 . TGTGCCGGCAGCCTACACCTCAGCGGGAGGGGCTCCTACAATGAGCAGTACTTC CAGSLHLSGRGSYNEQYF
. TRBJ2-5 TRBV7-9 . TGTGCCAGCAGCTTATCCACGACCAGAGAGACCCAGTACTTC CASSLSTTRETQYF
TRBD1 TRBJ2-5 TRBV5-1 . TGCGCCAGCAGCTCCAACAGGGGACAACAAGAGACCCAGTACTTC CASSSNRGQQETQYF
. TRBJ1-2 TRBV28 few TGTGCCAGCAGTGCCGGGACGGGACGCGGCTACACCTTC CASSAGTGRGYTF
. TRBJ2-1 TRBV20-1 . TGCAGTGCTAGGGGGCGGGTTTCGCCCAATGAGCAGTTCTTC CSARGRVSPNEQFF
. TRBJ1-1 TRBV12-3/TRBV12-4 . TGTGCCAGCAGCCGCGACACACACACTGAAGCTTTCTTT CASSRDTHTEAFF
. TRBJ2-6 TRBV3-1 few TGTGCCAGCAGCCAAGGGTTTCAAGTCGGGGCCAACGTCCTGACTTTC CASSQGFQVGANVLTF
. TRBJ2-2 TRBV20-1 . TGCAGTGCTAGAGGGCCGAAGAACACCGGGGAGCTGTTTTTT CSARGPKNTGELFF